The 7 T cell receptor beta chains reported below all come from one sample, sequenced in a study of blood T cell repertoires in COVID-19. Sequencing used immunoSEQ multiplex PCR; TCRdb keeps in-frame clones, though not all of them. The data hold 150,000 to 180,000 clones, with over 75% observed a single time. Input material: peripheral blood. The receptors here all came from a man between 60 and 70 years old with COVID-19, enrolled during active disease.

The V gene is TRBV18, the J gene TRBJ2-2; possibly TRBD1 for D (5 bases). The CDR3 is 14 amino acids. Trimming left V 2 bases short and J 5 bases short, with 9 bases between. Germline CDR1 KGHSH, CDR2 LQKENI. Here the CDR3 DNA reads TGTGCCAGCTCACCAACAGGTGAAACCGGGGAGCTGTTTTTT. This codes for CASSPTGETGELFF.

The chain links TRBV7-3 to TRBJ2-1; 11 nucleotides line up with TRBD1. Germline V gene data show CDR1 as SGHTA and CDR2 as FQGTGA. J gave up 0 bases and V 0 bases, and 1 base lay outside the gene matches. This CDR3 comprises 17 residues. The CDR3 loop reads CASSLTGTGGSYNEQFF. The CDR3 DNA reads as TGTGCCAGCAGCTTAACCGGGACAGGGGGCTCCTACAATGAGCAGTTCTTC.

CDR3 nucleotide sequence: TGTGCCAGTAGTGACAGGGGTAGCGTCCAGCCCCAGCATTTT. Its protein is CASSDRGSVQPQHF. The chain combines TRBV19 with TRBJ1-5, with 8 bases aligning to TRBD1. V gave up 5 bases and J gave up 7 bases; unmatched junction bases: 7. CDR1 is LNHDA and CDR2 is SQIVND in the germline V gene (reference sequence). CDR3 size: 14 residues.

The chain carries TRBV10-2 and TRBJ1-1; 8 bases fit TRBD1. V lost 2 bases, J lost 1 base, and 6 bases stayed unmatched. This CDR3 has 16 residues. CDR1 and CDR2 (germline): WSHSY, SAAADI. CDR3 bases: TGCGCCAGCAGTGAGCCGGGGACAGGAACGAACACTGAAGCTTTCTTT. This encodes CASSEPGTGTNTEAFF.

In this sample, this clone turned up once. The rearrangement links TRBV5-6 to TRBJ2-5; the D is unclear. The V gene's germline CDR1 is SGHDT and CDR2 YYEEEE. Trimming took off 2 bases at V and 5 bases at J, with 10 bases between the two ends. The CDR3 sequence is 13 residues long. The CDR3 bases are TGTGCCAGCAGCTTTATAACCGGGGAGACCCAGTACTTC. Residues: CASSFITGETQYF.

CDR3 in amino acids: CASSLDSPTYGYTF. The DNA for the CDR3 is TGCGCCAGCAGCCTGGACAGCCCGACCTATGGCTACACCTTC. This chain uses TRBV5-1 with TRBJ1-2; D may be TRBD1 (6 bases). Germline CDR1 and CDR2: SGHRS and YFSETQ. V shed 4 bases and J shed 4 bases, with 14 bases lying between them. The CDR3 consists of 14 residues.

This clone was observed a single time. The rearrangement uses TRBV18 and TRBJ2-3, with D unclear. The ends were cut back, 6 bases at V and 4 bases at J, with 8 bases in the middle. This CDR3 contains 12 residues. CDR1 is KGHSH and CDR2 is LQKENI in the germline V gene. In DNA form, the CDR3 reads TGTGCCAGCTCCCGTCCCGCAGATACGCAGTATTTT. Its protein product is CASSRPADTQYF.